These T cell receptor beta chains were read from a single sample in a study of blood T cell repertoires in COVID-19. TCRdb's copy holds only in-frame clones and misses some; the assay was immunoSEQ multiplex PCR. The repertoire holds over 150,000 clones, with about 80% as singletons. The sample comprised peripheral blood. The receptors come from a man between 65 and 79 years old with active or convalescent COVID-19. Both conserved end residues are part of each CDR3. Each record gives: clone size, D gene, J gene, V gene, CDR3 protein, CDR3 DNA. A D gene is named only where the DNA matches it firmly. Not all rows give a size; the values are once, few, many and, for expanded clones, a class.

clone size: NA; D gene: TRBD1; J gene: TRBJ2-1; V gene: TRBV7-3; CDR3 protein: CASSPQGDPSYNEQFF; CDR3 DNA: TGTGCCAGCAGCCCCCAGGGGGATCCTTCCTACAATGAGCAGTTCTTC
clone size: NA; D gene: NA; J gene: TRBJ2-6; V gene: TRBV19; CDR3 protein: CASTLRPISGANVLTF; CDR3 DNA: TGTGCCAGTACACTCCGCCCGATCTCTGGGGCCAACGTCCTGACTTTC
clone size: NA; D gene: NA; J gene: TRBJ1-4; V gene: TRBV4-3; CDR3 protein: CASSQGTLNEKLFF; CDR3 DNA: TGCGCCAGCAGCCAAGGGACTCTCAATGAAAAACTGTTTTTT
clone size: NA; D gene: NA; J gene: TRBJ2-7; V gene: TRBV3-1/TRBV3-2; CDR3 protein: CASSQVRGAGEQYF; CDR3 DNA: TGTGCCAGCAGCCAAGTACGGGGGGCAGGGGAGCAGTACTTC
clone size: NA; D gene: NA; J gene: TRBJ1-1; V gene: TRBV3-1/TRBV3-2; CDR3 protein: CASSQAGRDTEAFF; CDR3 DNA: TGTGCCAGCAGCCAAGCGGGGAGAGACACTGAAGCTTTCTTT
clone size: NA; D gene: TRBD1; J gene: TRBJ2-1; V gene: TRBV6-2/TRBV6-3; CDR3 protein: CASSYGTGGYNEQFF; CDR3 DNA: TGTGCCAGCAGTTATGGGACAGGGGGCTACAATGAGCAGTTCTTC
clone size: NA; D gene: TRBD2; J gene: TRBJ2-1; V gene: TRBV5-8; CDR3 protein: CASRVSGSNEQFF; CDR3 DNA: TGTGCCAGCAGGGTTAGCGGGTCTAATGAGCAGTTCTTC
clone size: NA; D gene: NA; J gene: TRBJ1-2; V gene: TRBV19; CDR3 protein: CASSNPARGPRGYGYTF; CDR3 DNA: TGTGCCAGTAGCAACCCCGCCAGGGGTCCCCGCGGCTATGGCTACACCTTC
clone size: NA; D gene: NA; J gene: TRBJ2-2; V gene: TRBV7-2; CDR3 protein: CASSYYRRNTGELFF; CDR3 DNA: TGTGCCAGCAGCTATTACAGGAGGAACACCGGGGAGCTGTTTTTT
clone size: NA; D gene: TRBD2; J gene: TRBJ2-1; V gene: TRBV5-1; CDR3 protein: CASSLAAAGGLIEQFF; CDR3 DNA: TGCGCCAGCAGCTTGGCCGCAGCGGGAGGGCTAATTGAGCAGTTCTTC
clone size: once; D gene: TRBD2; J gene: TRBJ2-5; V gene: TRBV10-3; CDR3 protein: CAISGGLAGGSETQYF; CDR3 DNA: TGTGCCATCAGTGGGGGACTAGCGGGAGGGTCTGAGACCCAGTACTTC
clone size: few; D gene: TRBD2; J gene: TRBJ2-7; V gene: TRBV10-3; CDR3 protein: CATCRAGVTSYEQYF; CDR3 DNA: TGTGCCACCTGCCGGGCGGGGGTGACCTCCTACGAGCAGTACTTC
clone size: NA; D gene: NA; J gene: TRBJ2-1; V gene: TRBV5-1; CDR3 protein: CASSLGHLVSYNEQFF; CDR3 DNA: TGCGCCAGCAGCTTAGGACATCTCGTCTCCTACAATGAGCAGTTCTTC
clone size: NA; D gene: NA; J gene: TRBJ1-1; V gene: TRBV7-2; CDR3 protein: CASSLRGTSMNTEAFF; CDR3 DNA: TGTGCCAGCAGCTTAAGAGGCACTTCCATGAACACTGAAGCTTTCTTT
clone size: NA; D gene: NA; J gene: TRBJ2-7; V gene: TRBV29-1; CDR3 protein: CSVRPNNRASYEQYF; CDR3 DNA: TGCAGCGTCCGTCCCAATAACAGGGCATCCTACGAGCAGTACTTC
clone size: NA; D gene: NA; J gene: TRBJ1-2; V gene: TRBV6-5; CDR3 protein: CASTSSRWQNYGYTF; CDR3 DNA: TGTGCCAGCACCTCCTCCAGATGGCAGAACTATGGCTACACCTTC
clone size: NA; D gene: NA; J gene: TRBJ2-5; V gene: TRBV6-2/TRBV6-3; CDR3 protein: CASSTGTRETQYF; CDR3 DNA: TGTGCCAGCAGTACCGGGACAAGAGAGACCCAGTACTTC
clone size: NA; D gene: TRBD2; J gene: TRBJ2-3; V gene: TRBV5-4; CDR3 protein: CASSSRGGSTDTQYF; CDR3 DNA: TGTGCCAGCAGCTCCCGGGGGGGAAGCACAGATACGCAGTATTTT
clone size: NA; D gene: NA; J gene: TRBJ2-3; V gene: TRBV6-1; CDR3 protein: CASSERAGLTDTQYF; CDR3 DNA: TGTGCCAGCAGTGAAAGAGCAGGGCTCACAGATACGCAGTATTTT
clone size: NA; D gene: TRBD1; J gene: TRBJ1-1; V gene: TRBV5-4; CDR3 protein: CASSPRGQMNTEAFF; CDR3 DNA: TGTGCCAGCAGCCCGAGGGGACAGATGAACACTGAAGCTTTCTTT
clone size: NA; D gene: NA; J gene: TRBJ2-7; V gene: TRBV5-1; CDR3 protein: CASSREGVYEQYF; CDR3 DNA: TGCGCCAGCAGCCGAGAGGGGGTCTACGAGCAGTACTTC
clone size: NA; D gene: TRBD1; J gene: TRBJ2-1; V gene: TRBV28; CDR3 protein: CVTGQVSYNEQFF; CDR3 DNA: TGTGTAACGGGACAGGTGTCCTACAATGAGCAGTTCTTC
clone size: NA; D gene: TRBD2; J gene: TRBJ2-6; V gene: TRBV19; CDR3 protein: CASRTAGASGANVLTF; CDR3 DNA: TGTGCCAGTAGGACAGCGGGGGCCTCTGGGGCCAACGTCCTGACTTTC
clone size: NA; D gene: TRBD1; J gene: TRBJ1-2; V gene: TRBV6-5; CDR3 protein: CASKKDREYGYTF; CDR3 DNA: TGTGCCAGCAAAAAAGACAGGGAGTATGGCTACACCTTC
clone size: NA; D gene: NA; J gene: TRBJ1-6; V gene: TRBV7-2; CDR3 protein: CASSLVDGQGSPLHF; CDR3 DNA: TGTGCCAGCAGCTTAGTCGACGGTCAGGGGTCACCCCTCCACTTT
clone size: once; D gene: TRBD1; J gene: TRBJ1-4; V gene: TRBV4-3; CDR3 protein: CASSQDPGGTGVKLFF; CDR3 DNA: TGCGCCAGCAGCCAAGATCCAGGGGGGACAGGGGTAAAACTGTTTTTT
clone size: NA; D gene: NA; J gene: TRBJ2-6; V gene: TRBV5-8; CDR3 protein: CASSLDRAGANVLTF; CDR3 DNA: TGTGCCAGCAGCTTGGACAGGGCCGGGGCCAACGTCCTGACTTTC
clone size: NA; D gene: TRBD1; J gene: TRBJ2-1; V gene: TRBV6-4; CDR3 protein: CASSGTGIDEQFF; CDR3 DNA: TGTGCCAGCAGTGGGACAGGGATCGATGAGCAGTTCTTC
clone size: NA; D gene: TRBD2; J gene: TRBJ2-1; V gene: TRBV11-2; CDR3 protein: CASSSSLAGGNNEQFF; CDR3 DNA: TGTGCCAGCAGCTCCTCACTAGCGGGGGGTAACAATGAGCAGTTCTTC
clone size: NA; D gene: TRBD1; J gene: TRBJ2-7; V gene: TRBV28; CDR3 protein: CASSPQTLGQGAYEQYF; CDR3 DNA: TGTGCCAGCAGTCCCCAGACCCTGGGACAGGGGGCCTACGAGCAGTACTTC
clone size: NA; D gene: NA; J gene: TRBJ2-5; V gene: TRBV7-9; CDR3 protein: CASSLFGQSPRQETQYF; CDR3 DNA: TGTGCCAGCAGCTTATTCGGCCAGTCCCCGCGGCAAGAGACCCAGTACTTC
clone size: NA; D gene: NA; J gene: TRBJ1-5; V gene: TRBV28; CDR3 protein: CGSTTSNQPQHF; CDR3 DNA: TGTGGCTCGACAACTAGCAATCAGCCCCAGCATTTT
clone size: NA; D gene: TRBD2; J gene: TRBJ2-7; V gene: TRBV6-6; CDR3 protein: CASSLTSGSSYEQYF; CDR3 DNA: TGTGCCAGCAGTTTGACTAGCGGCAGCTCCTACGAGCAGTACTTC
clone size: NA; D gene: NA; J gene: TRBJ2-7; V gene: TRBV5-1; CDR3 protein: CASSFTSDSYEQYF; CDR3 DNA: TGCGCCAGCAGCTTCACGTCAGATTCCTACGAGCAGTACTTC
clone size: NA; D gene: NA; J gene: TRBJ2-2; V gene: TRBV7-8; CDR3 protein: CASSLVGGTNTGELFF; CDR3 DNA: TGTGCCAGCAGCTTAGTTGGCGGCACGAACACCGGGGAGCTGTTTTTT
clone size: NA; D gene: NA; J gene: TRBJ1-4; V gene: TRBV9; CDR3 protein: CASTPLATNEKLFF; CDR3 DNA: TGTGCCAGCACCCCGTTAGCAACTAATGAAAAACTGTTTTTT
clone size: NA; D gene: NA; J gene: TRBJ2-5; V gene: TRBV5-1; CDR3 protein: CASSRGRETQYF; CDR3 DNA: TGCGCCAGCAGCCGGGGTAGGGAGACCCAGTACTTC
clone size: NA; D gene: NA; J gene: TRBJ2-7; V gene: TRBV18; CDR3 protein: CASSPPSRSSYEQYF; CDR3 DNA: TGTGCCAGCTCACCACCGTCCAGAAGCTCCTACGAGCAGTACTTC
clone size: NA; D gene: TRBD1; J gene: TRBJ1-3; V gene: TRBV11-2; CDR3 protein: CASSSRARQGAGNTIYF; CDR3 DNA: TGTGCCAGCAGCTCCAGGGCAAGACAGGGGGCTGGAAACACCATATATTTT
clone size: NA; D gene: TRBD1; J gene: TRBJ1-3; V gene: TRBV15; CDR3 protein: CATSRDYRGSGNTIYF; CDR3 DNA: TGTGCCACCAGCAGAGATTACAGGGGATCCGGAAACACCATATATTTT
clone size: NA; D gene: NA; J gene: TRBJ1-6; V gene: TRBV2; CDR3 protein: CASSEIRASPLHF; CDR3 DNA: TGTGCCAGCAGTGAAATTCGAGCATCACCCCTCCACTTT
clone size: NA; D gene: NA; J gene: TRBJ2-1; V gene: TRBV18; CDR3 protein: CASSRQMGHNNEQFF; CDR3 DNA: TGTGCCAGCTCACGACAGATGGGACACAACAATGAGCAGTTCTTC
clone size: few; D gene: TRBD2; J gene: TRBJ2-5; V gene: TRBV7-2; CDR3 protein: CASSLVVSSGRDGTQYF; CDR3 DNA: TGTGCCAGCAGCTTAGTCGTGTCTAGCGGGAGGGACGGGACCCAGTACTTC
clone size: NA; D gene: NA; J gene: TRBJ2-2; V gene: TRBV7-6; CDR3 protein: CASSPNGFVNTGELFF; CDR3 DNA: TGTGCCAGCAGCCCCAACGGTTTCGTAAACACCGGGGAGCTGTTTTTT
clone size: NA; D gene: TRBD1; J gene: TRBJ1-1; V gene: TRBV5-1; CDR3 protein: CASSQGGYGTEAFF; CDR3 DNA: TGCGCCAGCAGCCAAGGGGGCTACGGCACTGAAGCTTTCTTT
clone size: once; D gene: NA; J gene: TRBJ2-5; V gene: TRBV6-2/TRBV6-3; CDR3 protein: CASSPTRGTQYF; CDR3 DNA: TGTGCCAGCAGTCCCACCCGCGGGACCCAGTACTTC
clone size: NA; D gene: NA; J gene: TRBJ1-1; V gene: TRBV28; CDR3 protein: CASSLGGRGNTEAFF; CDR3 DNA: TGTGCCAGCAGTTTAGGGGGCCGGGGCAACACTGAAGCTTTCTTT
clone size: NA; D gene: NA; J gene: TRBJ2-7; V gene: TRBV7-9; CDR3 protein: CASSLQGWEQYF; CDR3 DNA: TGTGCCAGCAGCTTACAGGGTTGGGAGCAGTACTTC
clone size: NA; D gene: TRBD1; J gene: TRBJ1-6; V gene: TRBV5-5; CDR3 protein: CASSLSGQGVSPLHF; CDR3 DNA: TGTGCCAGCAGCCTCTCCGGACAGGGGGTTTCACCCCTCCACTTT
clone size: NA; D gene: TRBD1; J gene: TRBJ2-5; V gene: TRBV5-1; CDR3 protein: CASSFGTAYQETQYF; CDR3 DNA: TGCGCCAGCAGCTTCGGGACAGCGTACCAAGAGACCCAGTACTTC
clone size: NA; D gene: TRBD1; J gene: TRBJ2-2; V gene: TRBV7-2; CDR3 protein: CASSLTLLSGGTGELFF; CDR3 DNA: TGTGCCAGCAGCTTAACTCTCCTTTCAGGGGGCACCGGGGAGCTGTTTTTT
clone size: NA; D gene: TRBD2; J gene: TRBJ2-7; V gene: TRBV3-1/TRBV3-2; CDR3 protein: CASSQGSGSSYEQYF; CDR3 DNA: TGTGCCAGCAGCCAAGGGAGCGGGAGCTCCTACGAGCAGTACTTC
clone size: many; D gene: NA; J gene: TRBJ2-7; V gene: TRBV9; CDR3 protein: CASSVLDGAYEQYF; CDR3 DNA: TGTGCCAGCAGCGTTCTAGACGGAGCATACGAGCAGTACTTC
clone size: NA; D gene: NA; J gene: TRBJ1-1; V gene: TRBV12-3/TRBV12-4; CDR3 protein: CASILTGHLKAFF; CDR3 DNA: TGTGCCAGCATCCTGACAGGCCACTTGAAAGCTTTCTTT
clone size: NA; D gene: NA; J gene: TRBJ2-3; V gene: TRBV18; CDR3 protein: CASSLVPGFGITSTDTQYF; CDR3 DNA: TGTGCCAGCTCACTAGTCCCGGGTTTCGGAATAACGAGCACAGATACGCAGTATTTT
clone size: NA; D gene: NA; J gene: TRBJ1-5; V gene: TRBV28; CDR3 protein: CASSPPLRNSNQPQHF; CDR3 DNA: TGTGCCAGCAGTCCACCGCTCAGGAACAGTAATCAGCCCCAGCATTTT
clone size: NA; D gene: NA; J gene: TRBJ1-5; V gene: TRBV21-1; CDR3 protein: CASSKKITGQDRWVRQPQHF; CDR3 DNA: TGTGCCAGCAGCAAAAAAATCACCGGACAGGATCGGTGGGTGAGACAGCCCCAGCATTTT
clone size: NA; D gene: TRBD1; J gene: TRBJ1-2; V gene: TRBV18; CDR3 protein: CASSTTTDRGPSGYTF; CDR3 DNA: TGTGCCAGCTCCACAACAACCGACAGGGGGCCTTCTGGCTACACCTTC
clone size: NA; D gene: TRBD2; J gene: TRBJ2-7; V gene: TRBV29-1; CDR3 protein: CSVSGGEHKSSYEQYF; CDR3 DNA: TGCAGCGTATCCGGGGGGGAACATAAGAGCTCCTACGAGCAGTACTTC